This TCR beta chain was recorded in a study of beta chain features in type 1 diabetes. In the study overall: Healthy donors, compared against patients, showed similar age, gender and cell yields.

In the case of this clone: What it binds is unknown.

Study-wide results and caveats: The analysis here could not establish whether HLA type shapes TCRB rearrangement. In comparison with healthy donors, patients had naive, central memory and Treg TCRB repertoires that appeared more similar.

Stem cell-like memory, regulatory, central memory and naive CD4+ cells were sorted via CD45RO/CCR7/CD25/CD127/CD95/CD27. TCRB transcripts that were expressed got sequenced, as all of the isolated RNA had been reverse transcribed. Profiling relied on immunoSEQ multiplex PCR, and the TCRdb table lists in-frame clones only, not all of them. Of under 900,000 clones listed, 17% are singletons. The CDR3 contains 13 residues. Germline assignment: CDR1 MNHEY and CDR2 SVGAGI. The V end was cut by 6 bases, the J end by 3 bases, with 9 bases between. Sequences were obtained from naive CD4+ T cells from blood. The V gene is TRBV6-5, the J gene TRBJ1-5; D not resolved. The receptor was isolated from a woman under 30 in good health. The CDR3 is CASSPGLNQPQHF. The CDR3 DNA is TGTGCCAGCAGCCCTGGGCTCAATCAGCCCCAGCATTTT.